This T cell receptor beta chain was sequenced during a study of immune cell composition in non-small cell lung cancer. Per the germline V gene, CDR1 is SGHNT and CDR2 is YYREEE (reference sequence). The CDR3 runs 15 residues. The V end lost 4 bases, the J end lost 4 bases, and 17 bases lay between the germline ends. Points from the study as a whole: Clones >0.5% enriched in tumour were rarer in adenocarcinoma (about 35%) than squamous (roughly 80%).

Clones were sequenced by immunoSEQ multiplex PCR, and TCRdb holds only the in-frame ones, with some missing. This sample has approximately 9,000 clones, with 70% to 85% found just once. About this clone: The antigen remains unidentified.

The normal lung sample lay at least 3 cm, and maximally far, from the tumour. The chain is built from TRBV5-4 and TRBJ1-1; TRBD1 is a possible D gene (6 bases). This receptor was identified in a human donor with non-small cell lung cancer. Input material: non-adjacent lung tissue. The CDR3 bases are TGTGCCAGCAGCCCTGGTGGGATAGGGGGCACTGAAGCTTTCTTT. This codes for CASSPGGIGGTEAFF.